This T cell receptor (beta chain) emerged from a study of vaccination and CD4 T cells after COVID-19. Study-level background: Post-vaccine sampling followed dose two by a median roughly 74 days (range 14 to 241).

As to this clonotype: Its cognate antigen is unknown.

The Oncomine TCR Beta short-read assay sequenced DNA from cultured CD4+ T cells. In TCRdb, the PCR reads were re-called with MiXCR into one record per CDR3 protein. The table lists approximately 7,000 distinct CDR3 sequences, 66% of them singletons, with 22% in the top ten. Treatment of the sample: roughly 11-day PBMC culture with coronavirus spike peptide pools or control peptides (ViraFEST assay). The CDR3 loop spans 14 amino acids. The germline V gene encodes CDR1 MDHEN and CDR2 SYDVKM. V was clipped by 4 bases and J by 1 base, with 7 bases between them. The sequenced sample consisted of CD4+ T cells from blood, cultured in vitro. This TCR was recovered from a human donor who had recovered from COVID-19. The rearrangement joins TRBV28 to TRBJ2-2; no firm D call. The CDR3, as DNA: TGTGCCAGCAGTTGGACGGTGAACACCGGGGAGCTGTTTTTT. Its translation is CASSWTVNTGELFF.